This passage covers 14 T cell receptor beta chains from one sample sequenced in a study of shared clonotypes between healthy human individuals. Using immunoSEQ multiplex PCR, the repertoire was profiled, and TCRdb retains in-frame clones only, with some absent. This table has about 490,000 clones, roughly 85% appearing once. The sequencing input was PBMCs. All receptors come from a woman in her thirties or forties in good health. Some clones in this sample may be carry-over from other donors' samples.

A remark on this clone: This likely traces to a read error, being one base from a far larger clone. This chain's CDR3 is CASRLRSGENEKLFF. The CDR3 nucleotides read TGTGCCAGCAGGTTACGTTCAGGGGAGAATGAAAAACTGTTTTTT. The V and J genes are TRBV7-3 and TRBJ1-4, with TRBD1 as a possible D gene (6 bases). This CDR3 is built from 15 residues. From germline, CDR1 is SGHTA and CDR2 FQGTGA. Trimming pared 6 bases from V and 5 bases from J, leaving 16 bases between.

The chain carries TRBV5-1 and TRBJ2-3; the match to TRBD2 covers 14 bases. CDR1 SGHRS and CDR2 YFSETQ come from the germline V gene. This CDR3 region has 16 residues. The J segment lost 3 bases and the V segment lost 4 bases, leaving 4 bases of the junction unmatched. The CDR3, as DNA: TGCGCCAGCAGCACGGGGACTAGCGGGAGAACAGATACGCAGTATTTT. It encodes CASSTGTSGRTDTQYF.

The chain links TRBV7-8 to TRBJ2-5; TRBD2 might be the D (6 bases). V lost 5 bases, J lost 1 base, and 8 bases lay in between. The germline V gene has CDR1 SGHVS and CDR2 FQNEAQ. This CDR3 is built from 13 residues. This chain's CDR3 is CASSGGTQETQYF. Here the CDR3 DNA reads TGTGCCAGCAGCGGCGGGACCCAAGAGACCCAGTACTTC.

V gene TRBV13 combines with J gene TRBJ2-7; 8 positions agree with TRBD2. This CDR3 comprises 16 residues. Unmatched junction bases numbered 11, after V lost 5 bases and J lost 2 bases. The germline gives CDR1 PRHDT, CDR2 FYEKMQ (reference sequence). CDR3 DNA: TGTGCCAGCAGCCCGCTACTCCGGGAGGGACCCTACGAGCAGTACTTC. The encoded protein is CASSPLLREGPYEQYF.

The rearrangement links TRBV5-6 to TRBJ2-7; the match to TRBD2 covers 11 bases. This CDR3 comprises 15 residues. V shed 2 bases and J 4 bases; nucleotides not matched to a gene: 5. Germline V lookup: CDR1 SGHDT, CDR2 YYEEEE. The CDR3, as DNA: TGTGCCAGCAGCTTCCTAGCGGGAGGTCAGTACGAGCAGTACTTC. Encoded protein: CASSFLAGGQYEQYF.

The chain employs TRBV28 and TRBJ2-7; 8 nucleotides match TRBD2. The CDR3 runs to 14 residues. Germline values: CDR1 MDHEN, CDR2 SYDVKM. V shed 5 bases and J 4 bases; nucleotides not matched to a gene: 7. CDR3 in DNA: TGTGCCAGCAGTAAAGCGGGAGCGAGTTACGAGCAGTACTTC. Its translation is CASSKAGASYEQYF.

Comments on this clone: At the DNA level, this CDR3 is encoded by other sequences in the same sample as well. V and J are TRBV18 and TRBJ2-3; D unclear. The CDR3 runs to 13 residues. Germline V gene data show CDR1 as KGHSH and CDR2 as LQKENI. V was clipped by 2 bases and J by 0 bases, with 3 bases between them. The CDR3 DNA sequence: TGTGCCAGCTCACCAGGTAGCACAGATACGCAGTATTTT. Residues: CASSPGSTDTQYF.

Only a few counts were recorded for this clone. This sequence joins TRBV18 and TRBJ2-5; TRBD1 might be the D (5 bases). Trimming removed 2 bases from V and 2 bases from J, with 9 bases in between. Germline lookup yields CDR1 KGHSH and CDR2 LQKENI. This CDR3 is built from 14 residues. The CDR3 region is CASSPTRVQETQYF. The CDR3 nucleotides read TGTGCCAGCTCACCAACCAGGGTTCAAGAGACCCAGTACTTC.

The chain joins TRBV5-5 to TRBJ2-7, with D unresolved. In germline, CDR1 is SGHKS, CDR2 YYEKEE (reference sequence). V lost 0 bases and J lost 0, with 4 bases in between. The CDR3 has 13 amino acids. The CDR3 nucleotides are TGTGCCAGCAGCTTGGCGGGCTCCTACGAGCAGTACTTC. Amino acids: CASSLAGSYEQYF.

This clone has just one count. The rearrangement joins TRBV28 to TRBJ1-5; 9 bases map to TRBD1. The CDR3 loop spans 14 amino acids. The germline V gene has CDR1 MDHEN and CDR2 SYDVKM. The J segment lost 6 bases and the V segment lost 6 bases, leaving 6 bases of the junction unmatched. The CDR3, as DNA: TGTGCCAGCAGGCCACAGGGGGCGAGTCAGCCCCAGCATTTT. Its translation is CASRPQGASQPQHF.

This clone has only a few counts. V usage is TRBV6-5 and J usage is TRBJ1-2, with unresolved D. The germline V and J ends were trimmed by 2 bases and 5 bases, with 6 bases remaining between them. The CDR3 spans 12 residues. Germline-derived CDR1 and CDR2 are MNHEY and SVGAGI. The CDR3 is CASSYSPYGYTF. CDR3 coding DNA: TGTGCCAGCAGTTACAGCCCATATGGCTACACCTTC.

J is TRBJ1-2 and V is TRBV9; TRBD1 matches 8 bases. V dropped 1 base and J dropped 6; count of bases not matched to a gene: 8. The CDR3 length is 15 residues. Germline CDR1 SGDLS, CDR2 YYNGEE. The CDR3 here is CASSVRQGAAHGYTF. The CDR3, as DNA: TGTGCCAGCAGCGTACGGCAGGGGGCCGCTCATGGCTACACCTTC.

V and J are TRBV27 and TRBJ2-1; D is uncertain. The V gene lost 5 bases and the J gene lost 2 bases, with 10 bases spanning the gap. CDR1 and CDR2 from the germline V gene are MNHEY and SMNVEV (reference sequence). The CDR3 has 14 amino acids. CDR3 nucleotides: TGTGCCAGCAGTCCCTTGGGGACCTACAATGAGCAGTTCTTC. Residues: CASSPLGTYNEQFF.

The rearrangement links TRBV7-9 to TRBJ2-5, with D uncertain. The CDR3 spans 11 residues. The V gene lost 2 bases and the J gene lost 6 bases, with 4 bases spanning the gap. The germline CDR1 and CDR2 sequences are SEHNR and FQNEAQ (reference sequence). This chain's CDR3 is CASSLLQTQYF. In DNA form, the CDR3 reads TGTGCCAGCAGCTTACTCCAGACCCAGTACTTC. Full variable domain (missing parts from reference TRBV7-9 and TRBJ2-5): DTGVSQNPRHKITKRGQNVTFRCDPISEHNRLYWYRQTLGQGPEFLTYFQNEAQLEKSRLLSDRFSAERPKGSFSTLEIQRTEQGDSAMYLCASSLLQTQYFGPGTRLLVL.